The 25 T cell receptor beta chains below come from one sample, sequenced in a study of low-dose radiotherapy and immunotherapy resistance in tumors. With TRAV- and TRBV-specific primers, first-strand cDNA was made, covering the alpha and beta chains. TCR amplification involved about 19 PCR cycles with a constant-region primer and V-primer adapter. TCRdb analysed the reads with MiXCR anew, one entry per CDR3 protein. The sample has fewer than 90,000 distinct CDR3 sequences; more than 25% are singletons. The time point denotes: before trial treatment. The source material was PBMCs, sampled before treatment. These receptors came from a female donor with ovarian cancer.

In regard to this clonotype: The likely explanation is a read error, given a far larger clone one base away. The rearrangement joins TRBV4-3 to TRBJ2-7; 11 nucleotides line up with TRBD2. The germline V gene encodes CDR1 LGHNA and CDR2 YSLEER. Unmatched junction bases numbered 5, after V lost 0 bases and J lost 7 bases. The CDR3 consists of 15 residues. In nucleotides, the CDR3 is TGCGCCAGCAGCCAAGAGGGACTAGCGGACAATGAGCAGTACTTC. It yields the protein CASSQEGLADNEQYF.

This clonotype was recorded many times. This rearrangement joins TRBV4-1 to TRBJ1-5, with a possible D match to TRBD1 (5 bases). Germline CDR1 is MGHRA and CDR2 is YSYEKL. The V gene lost 4 bases and the J gene lost 0 bases, with 13 bases spanning the gap. The CDR3 covers 16 residues. The CDR3: CASSLVRGNSNQPQHF. CDR3 nucleotides: TGCGCCAGCAGCCTCGTGCGGGGGAATAGCAATCAGCCCCAGCATTTT.

This clonotype has just a few counts. The chain couples TRBV12-3 or TRBV12-4 to TRBJ2-1; 14 nucleotides line up with TRBD2. V dropped 0 bases and J dropped 5; count of bases not matched to a gene: 9. This CDR3 has 19 amino acids. CDR3 bases: TGTGCCAGCAGTTTAGCGCTGCGGGGACTAGCGGGAGCCGACAATGAGCAGTTCTTC. Protein product: CASSLALRGLAGADNEQFF.

A single count supports this clonotype. This chain links TRBV28 with TRBJ2-7; a weak D match, TRBD2 (5 bases). The CDR3 covers 14 residues. Looked up from germline, CDR1 is MDHEN and CDR2 is SYDVKM. Trimming pared 4 bases from V and 5 bases from J, leaving 15 bases between. The CDR3 here is CASSYTTRTDEQYF. The CDR3 DNA sequence: TGTGCCAGCAGTTACACAACTAGGACCGACGAGCAGTACTTC.

The CDR3 nucleotides read TGTGCCAGCAGTGAAAGTGACGGAAGCACAGATACGCAGTATTTT. It codes for CASSESDGSTDTQYF. The genes are TRBV6-1 and TRBJ2-3; D is unclear. V lost 2 bases, J lost 0 bases, and 9 bases lay in between. Germline V gene lookup returns CDR1 MNHNS and CDR2 SASEGT. The CDR3 consists of 15 residues.

This clonotype was seen ten or more times. DNA for the CDR3: TGCAGCGTTAATGGAGGGACCGGCTCCGGAAATGAGCAGTTCTTC. Translating it yields CSVNGGTGSGNEQFF. The rearrangement uses TRBV29-1 and TRBJ2-1; maybe TRBD2 (6 bases). With 5 bases removed from V and 7 bases from J, the gap between germline ends came to 21 bases. The CDR3 has 15 amino acids. Germline assignment: CDR1 SQVTM and CDR2 ANQGSEA.

This clonotype was seen once. The V and J genes are TRBV4-2 and TRBJ2-7; D is unresolved. This CDR3 region has 17 residues. The germline CDR1 and CDR2 sequences are LGHNA and YNFKEQ. Trimming took off 0 bases at V and 0 bases at J, with 15 bases between the two ends. Written as DNA, the CDR3 is TGTGCCAGCAGCCAAGATCTTCTGGCTTCTAGCTCCTACGAGCAGTACTTC. Protein: CASSQDLLASSSYEQYF.

This clonotype was observed a handful of times. This chain uses TRBV5-1 with TRBJ2-2, with TRBD1 identical over 9 bases. With 0 bases clipped from V and 3 bases from J, the junction kept 3 bases outside the gene matches. The CDR3 extends over 16 amino acids. The germline V gene has CDR1 SGHRS and CDR2 YFSETQ. In DNA, the CDR3 is TGCGCCAGCAGCTTGGGTACAGGGGGCTACACCGGGGAGCTGTTTTTT. This translates into CASSLGTGGYTGELFF. Variable domain in full (rest from reference TRBV5-1 and TRBJ2-2): KAGVTQTPRYLIKTRGQQVTLSCSPISGHRSVSWYQQTPGQGLQFLFEYFSETQRNKGNFPGRFSGRQFSNSRSEMNVSTLELGDSALYLCASSLGTGGYTGELFFGEGSRLTVL.

With respect to this clonotype: A far bigger clonotype differs at one base, so this is likely a read error. V gene TRBV9 combines with J gene TRBJ2-1; perhaps D is TRBD1 or TRBD2 (5 bases each). In germline, CDR1 is SGDLS, CDR2 YYNGEE. Trimming stripped 0 bases from V and 10 bases from J, with 11 bases between. This CDR3 has 13 residues. CDR3 nucleotides: TGTGCCAGCAGCGTAGGTGGGGGTTCCGAGCAGTTCTTC. This translates into CASSVGGGSEQFF.

V and J are TRBV12-3 or TRBV12-4 and TRBJ1-3; no firm D call. The V and J ends lost 3 bases and 2 bases respectively, with 8 bases between them. The CDR3 is 14 residues long. CDR3 nucleotides: TGTGCCAGCAGTTTCGGGAAGACTGGAAACACCATATATTTT. It encodes CASSFGKTGNTIYF.

This clonotype showed up many times. This rearrangement joins TRBV24-1 to TRBJ2-2, with a weak D call TRBD1 (5 bases). The germline V gene has CDR1 KGHDR and CDR2 SFDVKD. The CDR3 is made up of 13 amino acids. V lost 7 bases and J lost 7, with 12 bases in between. CDR3 DNA sequence: TGTGCCACCAGCCCAGGGCGGAACGGGGAGCTGTTTTTT. As protein: CATSPGRNGELFF.

This clonotype was seen a few times. The J gene is TRBJ2-3, the V gene TRBV4-1; D not resolved. Germline V gives CDR1 MGHRA, CDR2 YSYEKL. The CDR3 length is 14 residues. The germline V and J ends were trimmed by 1 base and 2 bases, with 7 bases remaining between them. The chain's CDR3 is CASSQGYSTDTQYF. The CDR3 nucleotides are TGCGCCAGCAGCCAAGGTTACTCCACAGATACGCAGTATTTT.

This clonotype was seen at least ten times. The chain joins TRBV24-1 to TRBJ2-1; D might be TRBD1 (6 bases). V lost 4 bases to trimming and J lost 9 bases, with 21 bases between them. This CDR3 has 16 amino acids. CDR1 and CDR2 from the germline V gene are KGHDR and SFDVKD. In DNA form, the CDR3 reads TGTGCCACCAGTGACCCGGACAGTTTTCAGAGGGGTGAGCAGTTCTTC. Amino acid sequence: CATSDPDSFQRGEQFF.

The chain joins TRBV5-1 to TRBJ2-2; D gene unclear. Germline V gene data show CDR1 as SGHRS and CDR2 as YFSETQ. The V end lost 0 bases, the J end lost 7 bases, and 13 bases lay between the germline ends. The CDR3 runs to 15 residues. The CDR3 DNA reads TGCGCCAGCAGCTTGGAAGGGAATTCGAACGGGGAGCTGTTTTTT. Its protein product is CASSLEGNSNGELFF.

This clonotype has ten or more counts. The chain's CDR3 is CASSLTGQVYNEQFF. CDR3 in DNA: TGTGCCAGCAGCTTAACGGGACAGGTATACAATGAGCAGTTCTTC. The chain couples TRBV7-3 to TRBJ2-1, with TRBD1 matching 8 bases. Trimming cost V 0 bases and J 4 bases; bases outside gene matches: 2. Germline V CDR1 and CDR2: SGHTA, FQGTGA. The CDR3 length is 15 residues.

Comments on this clonotype: The limits of the CDR3 on the DNA are not certain, so only TCRdb's listed CDR3 is given. The V call is TRBV28, the J call TRBJ2-2; the table's D gene call, TRBD1, was not cross checked with the DNA. The germline gives CDR1 MDHEN, CDR2 SYDVKM. The CDR3 extends over 15 residues, inclusive of both ends. CDR3 protein: CASRYRGRTGELFFF.

This clonotype showed up many times. The genes are TRBV13 and TRBJ2-6, with D perhaps matching TRBD1 or TRBD2 (6 bases each). Trimming stripped 5 bases from V and 0 bases from J, with 20 bases between. From germline, CDR1 is PRHDT and CDR2 FYEKMQ (reference sequence). The CDR3 is made up of 19 amino acids. The CDR3 loop is CASSPIGGLRGSGANVLTF. CDR3 coding DNA: TGTGCCAGCAGCCCGATTGGGGGGCTAAGGGGCTCTGGGGCCAACGTCCTGACTTTC.

The chain is built from TRBV9 and TRBJ2-2; 9 positions agree with TRBD2. CDR1 is SGDLS and CDR2 is YYNGEE in the germline V gene. V lost 1 base, J lost 3 bases, and 10 bases stayed unmatched. The CDR3 length is 18 residues. The CDR3 loop is CASSVRPGLAGDTGELFF. The CDR3, as DNA: TGTGCCAGCAGCGTACGTCCGGGACTAGCCGGGGACACCGGGGAGCTGTTTTTT.

By its share, this clonotype is medium-sized. This chain uses TRBV6-6 with TRBJ2-1; D is perhaps TRBD2 (6 bases). CDR3 length: 12 amino acids. Trimming removed 7 bases from V and 9 bases from J, with 13 bases in between. Per the germline V gene, CDR1 is MNHNY and CDR2 is SVGAGI (reference sequence). The CDR3 region is CASKTGEGEQFF. CDR3 in DNA: TGTGCCAGCAAAACGGGGGAAGGTGAGCAGTTCTTC.

The chain couples TRBV13 to TRBJ2-3; TRBD2 matches at 11 bases. Germline-derived CDR1 and CDR2 are PRHDT and FYEKMQ (reference sequence). The CDR3 runs 16 residues. V was clipped by 4 bases and J by 1 base; unmatched bases: 4. In DNA form, the CDR3 reads TGTGCCAGCAGCTCCCAGACTAGCGGGGGCACAGATACGCAGTATTTT. Its protein product is CASSSQTSGGTDTQYF. Drawing the rest from reference TRBV13 and TRBJ2-3, the complete variable domain is AAGVIQSPRHLIKEKRETATLKCYPIPRHDTVYWYQQGPGQDPQFLISFYEKMQSDKGSIPDRFSAQQFSDYHSELNMSSLELGDSALYFCASSSQTSGGTDTQYFGPGTRLTVL.

The chain couples TRBV7-6 to TRBJ2-1; 9 positions agree with TRBD1. Trimming removed 3 bases from V and 0 bases from J; junction bases left unmatched: 9. Germline V CDR1 and CDR2: SGHVS, FNYEAQ. The CDR3 loop spans 18 amino acids. The DNA for the CDR3 is TGTGCCAGCAGCTTCACCCGGGACAGGGCAAGCTCCTACAATGAGCAGTTCTTC. Its protein is CASSFTRDRASSYNEQFF.

Ten or more counts support this clonotype. This sequence joins TRBV7-9 and TRBJ2-1; the D is unclear. The CDR3 extends over 14 amino acids. In germline, CDR1 is SEHNR, CDR2 FQNEAQ (reference sequence). V was clipped by 1 base and J by 3 bases, with 7 bases between them. As DNA, the CDR3 is TGTGCCAGCAGCTTAGAGGGTAACTACAATGAGCAGTTCTTC. As protein: CASSLEGNYNEQFF.

This clonotype has at least ten counts. V and J are TRBV7-3 and TRBJ2-2; D is perhaps TRBD1 or TRBD2 (5 bases each). This CDR3 is built from 16 residues. The V and J ends lost 4 bases and 0 bases respectively, with 12 bases between them. Germline V gene sequence: CDR1 SGHTA, CDR2 FQGTGA. The CDR3 is CASSYAGTANTGELFF. The DNA of the CDR3 is TGTGCCAGCAGCTACGCCGGGACGGCGAACACCGGGGAGCTGTTTTTT.

For this clonotype: It differs at one base from a far larger clone, so likely a read error. V usage is TRBV4-3 and J usage is TRBJ2-7; maybe TRBD1 (5 bases). The CDR3 spans 14 residues. In germline, CDR1 is LGHNA, CDR2 YSLEER. CDR3 in DNA: TGCGCCAGCAGACCGTCCCCGTGGGGCTACGGGCAGTACTTC. Its protein product is CASRPSPWGYGQYF.

This chain joins TRBV7-4 and TRBJ1-1, with a possible D match to TRBD1 (5 bases). Germline V lookup: CDR1 SGHVT, CDR2 SQSDAQ. The CDR3 runs 14 residues. The germline V and J ends were trimmed by 10 bases and 4 bases, with 19 bases remaining between them. CDR3 residues: CAISEKSGSTEAFF. The CDR3 DNA reads TGTGCCATCAGTGAGAAGTCAGGGAGCACTGAAGCTTTCTTT.